This TCR beta chain is from a study of memory CD4+ T cells and cytomegalovirus serostatus. In the study's own analysis: Out-of-frame sequences were removed, leaving a few million distinct TCRbeta sequences. The method was immunoSEQ multiplex PCR; TCRdb's version includes in-frame clones alone and lacks a portion of them. V and J calls and clone size are given by that table; D and trimming were obtained from the DNA. The repertoire holds over 55,000 clones, with roughly 80% as singletons. Germline loops: CDR1 SGHRS, CDR2 YFSETQ. With 4 bases removed from V and 6 bases from J, the gap between germline ends came to 19 bases. The CDR3 length is 15 residues. Single viable CD3+CD4+CD8-CD45RO+ cells were sorted as the memory CD4+ T cells. After thawing, CD4+ T cells were positively selected.

The sequence came from an adult in good health and CMV-seronegative. The rearrangement uses TRBV5-1 and TRBJ1-1; D not certain. Material for sequencing was memory CD4+ T cells from blood. The CDR3 region is CASSPLVPGVAEAFF. The DNA for the CDR3 is TGCGCCAGCAGCCCCCTGGTTCCGGGAGTCGCTGAAGCTTTCTTT.